The rows below give T cell receptor beta chains drawn from one sample of a study of T cell repertoires in cytomegalovirus infection. A single record per CDR3 protein comes from TCRdb applying MiXCR to the reads. The sample carries around 350,000 distinct CDR3 sequences, about a sixth recorded once. The sample comprised PBMCs. These receptors all stem from a human donor in good health (CMV status not recorded). Some clones in this sample may be carry-over from other donors' samples. Each CDR3 is given with its conserved first and last residue. A D gene is named only where the DNA matches it firmly.

d_call	j_call	v_call	cdr3_aa
NA	TRBJ1-5	TRBV7-2	CASSAQPQKPQHF
NA	TRBJ2-1	TRBV13	CASSLVSGGPSYNEQFF
NA	TRBJ2-1	TRBV7-9	CASSLDYARFYNEQFF
TRBD1	TRBJ2-7	TRBV10-3	CAIGTTGLEEQYF
NA	TRBJ2-1	TRBV20-1	CSARRGLAAIRNNEQFF
TRBD2	TRBJ2-7	TRBV7-9	CASSHGVAGDEQYF
NA	TRBJ1-1	TRBV9	CASSTQDSMNTEAFF
NA	TRBJ1-1	TRBV30	CAWTGARDTEAFF
NA	TRBJ2-1	TRBV19	CASSTRTDNEQFF
NA	TRBJ2-7	TRBV7-8	CASSLGQLYEQYF
NA	TRBJ1-2	TRBV7-2	CASSLDRRYGYTF
NA	TRBJ2-7	TRBV7-2	CASSLLAHEQYF
NA	TRBJ2-1	TRBV10-3	CAIRTTDQRWFF
NA	TRBJ1-5	TRBV19	CASSISGNLNQPQHF